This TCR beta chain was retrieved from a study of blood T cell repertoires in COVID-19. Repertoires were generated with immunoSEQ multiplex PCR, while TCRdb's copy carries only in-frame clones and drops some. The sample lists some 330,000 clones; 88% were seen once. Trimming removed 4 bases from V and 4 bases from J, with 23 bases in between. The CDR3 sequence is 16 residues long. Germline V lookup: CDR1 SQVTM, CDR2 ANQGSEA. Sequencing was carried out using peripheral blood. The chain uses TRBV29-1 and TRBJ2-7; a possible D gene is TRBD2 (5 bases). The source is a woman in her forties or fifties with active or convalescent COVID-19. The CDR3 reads CSVVGSYRTGIYEQYF. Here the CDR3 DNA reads TGCAGCGTTGTCGGATCATACCGGACTGGAATATACGAGCAGTACTTC.